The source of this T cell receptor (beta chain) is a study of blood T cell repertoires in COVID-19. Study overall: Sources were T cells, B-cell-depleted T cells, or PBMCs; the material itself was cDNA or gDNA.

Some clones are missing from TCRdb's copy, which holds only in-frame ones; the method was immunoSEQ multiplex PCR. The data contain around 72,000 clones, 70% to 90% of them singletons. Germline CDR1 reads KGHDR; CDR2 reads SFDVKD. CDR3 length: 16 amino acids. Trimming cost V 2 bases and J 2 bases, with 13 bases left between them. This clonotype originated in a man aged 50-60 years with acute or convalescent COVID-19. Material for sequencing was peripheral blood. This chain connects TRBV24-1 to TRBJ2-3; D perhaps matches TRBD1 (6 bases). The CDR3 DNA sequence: TGTGCCACCAGTGATTCCAGGGGCCCCCACACAGATACGCAGTATTTT. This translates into CATSDSRGPHTDTQYF.